This TCR beta chain was profiled in a study of OX40 agonist ivuxolimab in advanced cancers. The CDR3 consists of 13 residues. Germline V gene lookup returns CDR1 MNHNS and CDR2 SASEGT. V was pared by 1 base and J by 10 bases, with 13 bases between. Some clones are missing from TCRdb's copy, which holds only in-frame ones; the method was immunoSEQ multiplex PCR. The sample has about 79,000 clones, around 90% seen once. The sample here was CD4+ or CD8+ T cells sorted from blood, taken in a trial of the OX40 agonist ivuxolimab. This TCR was sampled from an adult with an advanced solid tumor such as melanoma, head and neck, liver or kidney cancer. This chain links TRBV6-1 with TRBJ1-1; D gene ambiguous. The chain's CDR3 is CASSEGQLKRAFF. In DNA, the CDR3 is TGTGCCAGCAGTGAAGGGCAGTTAAAGAGAGCTTTCTTT.